This passage covers 16 T cell receptor beta chains from one sample sequenced in a study of shared clonotypes between healthy human individuals. Libraries were prepared by immunoSEQ multiplex PCR; TCRdb keeps only in-frame clonotypes and omits some of them. The table shows 700,000 or so clones, with about two thirds occurring only once. Sequencing input: memory CD4+ T cells sorted from blood. The subset here: CD45RA-negative fraction. The receptors were sampled from a woman between 25 and 40 years old in good health.

This clone was counted a few times. V usage is TRBV5-1 and J usage is TRBJ2-2, with 8 bases identical to TRBD2. The CDR3 runs to 15 residues. V shed 3 bases and J 7 bases; nucleotides not matched to a gene: 8. The V gene's germline CDR1 is SGHRS and CDR2 YFSETQ. CDR3 nucleotides: TGCGCCAGCAGCTCAACAGCGGGAGCTGGCGGGGAGCTGTTTTTT. Translating it yields CASSSTAGAGGELFF. Based on the CDR3 plus reference TRBV5-1 and TRBJ2-2, the full variable domain is KAGVTQTPRYLIKTRGQQVTLSCSPISGHRSVSWYQQTPGQGLQFLFEYFSETQRNKGNFPGRFSGRQFSNSRSEMNVSTLELGDSALYLCASSSTAGAGGELFFGEGSRLTVL.

V and J are TRBV12-2 and TRBJ1-2. TRBV12-2 is an annotated pseudogene. The CDR3 length is 14 residues. CDR3 residues: CASRFNLRGVTYTF. CDR3 bases: TGTGCAAGTCGCTTCAACTTAAGGGGGGTGACCTACACCTTC.

The V and J genes are TRBV11-2 and TRBJ2-7; 8 bases fit TRBD1. The germline gives CDR1 SGHAT, CDR2 FQNNGV. Germline trimming cut 5 bases from V and 0 bases from J; bases unmatched to any gene: 6. There are 15 residues in the CDR3. CDR3 coding DNA: TGTGCCAGCAGCGAAGGCGGGACAGGCTCCTACGAGCAGTACTTC. Protein: CASSEGGTGSYEQYF.

V gene TRBV18 combines with J gene TRBJ1-5; 7 nucleotides line up with TRBD1. V lost 3 bases to trimming and J lost 4 bases; unmatched junction nucleotides: 6. Germline V gives CDR1 KGHSH, CDR2 LQKENI. This CDR3 comprises 15 residues. CDR3 protein: CASSPSTGQNQPQHF. The CDR3 DNA is TGTGCCAGCTCACCGTCGACAGGGCAGAATCAGCCCCAGCATTTT.

The chain recombines TRBV7-9 with TRBJ1-2; 7 bases match TRBD1. Looked up from germline, CDR1 is SEHNR and CDR2 is FQNEAQ (reference sequence). The length of the CDR3 is 15 residues. V lost 3 bases to trimming and J lost 14 bases; unmatched junction nucleotides: 18. The CDR3 DNA reads as TGTGCCAGCAGCTTTCAACGGCAGGGGGGCATCAGAAGGACCTTC. It translates to CASSFQRQGGIRRTF.

This sequence joins TRBV5-1 and TRBJ2-2, with D possibly TRBD2 on 6 matching bases. Germline V gene data show CDR1 as SGHRS and CDR2 as YFSETQ. This CDR3 is 16 amino acids long. Trimming took 4 bases from V and 3 from J, leaving 16 bases between them. CDR3: CASSANGGQYTGELFF. DNA for the CDR3: TGCGCCAGCAGCGCTAATGGAGGGCAGTACACCGGGGAGCTGTTTTTT. The entire variable domain, with the rest obtained from reference TRBV5-1 and TRBJ2-2, is as follows: KAGVTQTPRYLIKTRGQQVTLSCSPISGHRSVSWYQQTPGQGLQFLFEYFSETQRNKGNFPGRFSGRQFSNSRSEMNVSTLELGDSALYLCASSANGGQYTGELFFGEGSRLTVL.

This clone occurred a few times. The genes are TRBV29-1 and TRBJ2-5; D may be TRBD1 (5 bases). This CDR3 contains 14 residues. V lost 7 bases to trimming and J lost 4 bases, with 19 bases between them. Germline V gene data show CDR1 as SQVTM and CDR2 as ANQGSEA. CDR3 nucleotides: TGCAGCGCTGCAGGCAGTGGGGCCCGAGAGACCCAGTACTTC. Residues: CSAAGSGARETQYF.

The chain combines TRBV10-3 with TRBJ1-1; no firm D call. This CDR3 has 16 residues. Per the germline V gene, CDR1 is ENHRY and CDR2 is SYGVKD. V lost 0 bases, J lost 5 bases, and 16 bases lay in between. The CDR3 DNA reads as TGTGCCATCAGTGAGTCGATGGGGAAGGGCCATACTGAAGCTTTCTTT. It specifies CAISESMGKGHTEAFF.

The rearrangement links TRBV5-1 to TRBJ2-1; 7 bases agree with TRBD1. The germline gives CDR1 SGHRS, CDR2 YFSETQ. V lost 3 bases, J lost 8 bases, and 2 bases stayed unmatched. There are 12 residues in the CDR3. The CDR3 region has the DNA TGCGCCAGCAGCTCAACAGGGGATGAGCAGTTCTTC. Translated: CASSSTGDEQFF. Supplemented by reference TRBV5-1 and TRBJ2-1, the full variable domain reads KAGVTQTPRYLIKTRGQQVTLSCSPISGHRSVSWYQQTPGQGLQFLFEYFSETQRNKGNFPGRFSGRQFSNSRSEMNVSTLELGDSALYLCASSSTGDEQFFGPGTRLTVL.

The V call is TRBV2, the J call TRBJ1-5; D might be TRBD1 (5 bases). The V end was cut by 3 bases, the J end by 0 bases, with 9 bases between. The germline gives CDR1 SNHLY, CDR2 FYNNEI. The CDR3 covers 15 residues. CDR3 DNA: TGTGCCAGCAGTGAGGACAACTATAGCAATCAGCCCCAGCATTTT. This encodes CASSEDNYSNQPQHF. The full variable domain, in which reference TRBV2 and TRBJ1-5 provide the parts outside the CDR3, is EPEVTQTPSHQVTQMGQEVILRCVPISNHLYFYWYRQILGQKVEFLVSFYNNEISEKSEIFDDQFSVERPDGSNFTLKIRSTKLEDSAMYFCASSEDNYSNQPQHFGDGTRLSIL.

CDR3 protein: CASSLGGQSGETQYF. The CDR3 DNA sequence: TGTGCCAGCAGCTTGGGTGGACAGTCGGGAGAGACCCAGTACTTC. This chain links TRBV5-4 with TRBJ2-5; TRBD1 might be the D (6 bases). This CDR3 spans 15 amino acids. Trimming took off 0 bases at V and 4 bases at J, with 13 bases between the two ends. Germline V gives CDR1 SGHNT, CDR2 YYREEE (reference sequence).

This clone occurred a few times. The sample holds other DNA sequences that translate to the same CDR3. This chain links TRBV9 with TRBJ1-1; D is ambiguous. The length of the CDR3 is 13 residues. V shed 0 bases and J shed 5 bases, with 8 bases lying between them. Germline assignment: CDR1 SGDLS and CDR2 YYNGEE. For the CDR3, the DNA is TGTGCCAGCAGCGTAGCTACTGGGACTGAAGCTTTCTTT. It encodes CASSVATGTEAFF.

V usage is TRBV7-6 and J usage is TRBJ1-3; unclear D gene. The CDR3 contains 13 residues. V dropped 1 base and J dropped 8 bases, with 9 bases sitting between them. Germline V gives CDR1 SGHVS, CDR2 FNYEAQ. The CDR3, as DNA: TGTGCCAGCAGCTTAGGGCTGGGAGACACCATATATTTT. Protein product: CASSLGLGDTIYF. Using reference TRBV7-6 and TRBJ1-3 for the parts outside the CDR3, the full variable domain is GAGVSQSPRYKVTKRGQDVALRCDPISGHVSLYWYRQALGQGPEFLTYFNYEAQQDKSGLPNDRFSAERPEGSISTLTIQRTEQRDSAMYRCASSLGLGDTIYFGEGSWLTVV.

This clone occurred once. The chain uses TRBV25-1 and TRBJ2-5, with 11 bases lining up with TRBD1. V gave up 3 bases and J gave up 1 base; unmatched junction bases: 1. The CDR3 covers 15 residues. Germline V gene lookup returns CDR1 MGHDK and CDR2 SYGVNS. This CDR3 is CASSEGTGGQETQYF. The CDR3 DNA is TGTGCCAGCAGTGAGGGGACAGGGGGCCAAGAGACCCAGTACTTC.

V is TRBV28 and J is TRBJ1-5; no definite D call. Between the trimmed V and J ends, which lost 2 bases and 0 bases, there was a span of 20 bases. This CDR3 region has 19 residues. Germline V gene sequence: CDR1 MDHEN, CDR2 SYDVKM. Here the CDR3 reads CASSLASNGRDYSNQPQHF. CDR3 bases: TGTGCCAGCAGTTTAGCTTCTAATGGCAGAGATTATAGCAATCAGCCCCAGCATTTT.

Only one count was recorded for this clone. The genes are TRBV28 and TRBJ2-1; D gene unclear. This CDR3 region has 17 residues. Germline V gene lookup returns CDR1 MDHEN and CDR2 SYDVKM. Trimming cost V 5 bases and J 0 bases, with 17 bases left between them. The CDR3 sequence is CASSPPHLKSSYNEQFF. Here the CDR3 DNA reads TGTGCCAGCAGTCCCCCCCATCTAAAAAGCTCCTACAATGAGCAGTTCTTC.